This TCR beta chain was recorded in a study of blood T cell repertoires in COVID-19. At the level of the study: Researchers got acute and convalescent COVID-19 samples from the United States, Italy and Spain.

The CDR3 covers 16 residues. CDR1 and CDR2 (germline): MGHDK, SYGVNS. V was pared by 3 bases and J by 7 bases, with 18 bases between. Per the study methods: Nucleated cell number was recorded as an estimate derived from reference gene primer amplification. Using immunoSEQ multiplex PCR, the repertoire was profiled, and TCRdb retains in-frame clones only, with some absent. Clone size and the V and J calls come from that table; the DNA yielded D and trimming. The sample lists roughly 150,000 clones, less than 80% seen once, with 15% to 20% in the top ten. Living in about two dozen US areas, the participants were between roughly 18 and 89 years of age.

The J gene is TRBJ1-4, the V gene TRBV25-1; a weak D match, TRBD1 (5 bases). The sequence came from a woman between 70 and 85 years old in a cohort exposed to, infected with or recovered from COVID-19 (not recorded which). Sequencing input: PBMCs or T cells enriched from blood (not recorded which). The CDR3 bases are TGTGCCAGCAGTGAGGGGGGGAGGGGCAGAGGTGAAAAACTGTTTTTT. This encodes CASSEGGRGRGEKLFF.